This record covers a single T cell receptor beta chain. This sample was included in a study of PD-1 blockade in classical Hodgkin lymphoma. Only in-frame clones appear in the TCRdb table, and some are missing; sequencing was by immunoSEQ multiplex PCR. The table records 90,000 to 140,000 clones, approximately 89% of them present only once. Time point indicated: cycle 4 day 1 (C4D1), after 6 weeks of nivolumab. Each and every patient relapsed after autologous stem cell transplantation, and patients got differing brentuximab vedotin exposure. V shed 3 bases, J shed 4 bases, and the junction held 7 bases outside the gene matches. The length of the CDR3 is 14 residues. In germline, CDR1 is SQVTM, CDR2 ANQGSEA.

The rearrangement links TRBV29-1 to TRBJ1-2; 8 nucleotides line up with TRBD1. This sequence originates from a human donor with classical Hodgkin lymphoma. The source was peripheral blood mononuclear cells (PBMCs), collected before the fourth cycle of nivolumab. The CDR3 sequence: CSVDRSGQGYGYTF. The CDR3 DNA reads as TGCAGCGTTGATAGGTCCGGACAGGGCTATGGCTACACCTTC.